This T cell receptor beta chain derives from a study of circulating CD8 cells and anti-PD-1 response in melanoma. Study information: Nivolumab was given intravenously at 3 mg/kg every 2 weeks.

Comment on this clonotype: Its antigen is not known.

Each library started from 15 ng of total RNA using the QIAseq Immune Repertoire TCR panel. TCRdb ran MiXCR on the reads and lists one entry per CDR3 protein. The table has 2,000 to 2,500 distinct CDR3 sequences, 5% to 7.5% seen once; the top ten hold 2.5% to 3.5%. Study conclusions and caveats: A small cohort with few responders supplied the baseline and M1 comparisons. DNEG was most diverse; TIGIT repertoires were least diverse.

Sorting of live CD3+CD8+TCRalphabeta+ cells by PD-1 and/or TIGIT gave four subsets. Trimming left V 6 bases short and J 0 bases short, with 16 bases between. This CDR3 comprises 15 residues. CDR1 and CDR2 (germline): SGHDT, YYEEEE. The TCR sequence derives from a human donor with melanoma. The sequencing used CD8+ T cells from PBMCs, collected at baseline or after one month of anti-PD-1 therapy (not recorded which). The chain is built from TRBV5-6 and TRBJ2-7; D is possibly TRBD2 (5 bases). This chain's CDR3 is CASTFWGGSSYEQYF. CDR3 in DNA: TGTGCCAGCACCTTCTGGGGTGGGAGCTCCTACGAGCAGTACTTC.